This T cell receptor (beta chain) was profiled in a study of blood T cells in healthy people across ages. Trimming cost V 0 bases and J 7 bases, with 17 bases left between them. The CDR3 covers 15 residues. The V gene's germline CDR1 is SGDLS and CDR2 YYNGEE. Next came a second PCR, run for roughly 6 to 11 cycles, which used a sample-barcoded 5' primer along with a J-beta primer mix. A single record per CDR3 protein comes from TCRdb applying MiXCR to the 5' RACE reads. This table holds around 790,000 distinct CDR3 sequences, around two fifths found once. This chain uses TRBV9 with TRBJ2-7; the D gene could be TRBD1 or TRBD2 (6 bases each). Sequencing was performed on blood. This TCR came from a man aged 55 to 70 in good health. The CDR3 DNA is TGTGCCAGCAGCGTAGATGTGGGGGGTCAGGGGGAGCAGTACTTC. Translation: CASSVDVGGQGEQYF.